The entry that follows covers one TCR beta chain sequence. The antigen is not known. The data were taken from a study of response to subunit inactivated influenza vaccine. Findings and caveats of the study: New T cells are recruited in small numbers by each seasonal influenza vaccination, according to the authors' suggestion.

V was clipped by 3 bases and J by 2 bases, with 9 bases between them. This CDR3 spans 14 amino acids. Germline-derived CDR1 and CDR2 are SGHRS and YFSETQ. TCRdb redid the calling of the RT-PCR reads with MiXCR, one entry per CDR3 protein. The sample contains over 800,000 distinct CDR3 sequences, 20% to 25% of which appear only once. The V gene is TRBV5-1, the J gene TRBJ2-1; no clear D. This receptor was identified in a man aged 45-60 years who received an inactivated influenza vaccine. This specimen was PBMCs from blood, taken more than 4 days after vaccination. CDR3 sequence reads: CASSSTGPYNEQFF. DNA of the CDR3: TGCGCCAGCAGCTCGACTGGCCCCTACAATGAGCAGTTCTTC.